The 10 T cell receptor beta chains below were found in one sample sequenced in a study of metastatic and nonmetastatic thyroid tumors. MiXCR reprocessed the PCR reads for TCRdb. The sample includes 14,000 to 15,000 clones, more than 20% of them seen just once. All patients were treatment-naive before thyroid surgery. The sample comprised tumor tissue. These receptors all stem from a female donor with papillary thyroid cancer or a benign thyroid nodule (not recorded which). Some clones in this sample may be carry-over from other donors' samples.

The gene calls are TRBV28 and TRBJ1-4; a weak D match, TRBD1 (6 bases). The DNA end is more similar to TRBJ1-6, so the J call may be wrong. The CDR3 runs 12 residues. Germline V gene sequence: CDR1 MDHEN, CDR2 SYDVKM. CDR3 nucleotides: TGTGCCACCAGGGGTGGTGATTCACCCCTCCACTTT. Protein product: CATRGGDSPLHF.

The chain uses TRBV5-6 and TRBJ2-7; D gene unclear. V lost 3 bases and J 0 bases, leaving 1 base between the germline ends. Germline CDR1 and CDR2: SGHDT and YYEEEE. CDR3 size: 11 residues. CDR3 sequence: CASSSSYEQYF. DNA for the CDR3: TGTGCCAGCAGCTCCTCCTACGAGCAGTACTTC.

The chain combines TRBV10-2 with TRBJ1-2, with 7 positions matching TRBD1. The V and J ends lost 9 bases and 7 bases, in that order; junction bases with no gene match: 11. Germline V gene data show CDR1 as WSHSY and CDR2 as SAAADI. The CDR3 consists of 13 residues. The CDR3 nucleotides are TGCGCCAGTCAAAGGGGGCAGGGTAGTGGCTACACCTTC. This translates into CASQRGQGSGYTF.

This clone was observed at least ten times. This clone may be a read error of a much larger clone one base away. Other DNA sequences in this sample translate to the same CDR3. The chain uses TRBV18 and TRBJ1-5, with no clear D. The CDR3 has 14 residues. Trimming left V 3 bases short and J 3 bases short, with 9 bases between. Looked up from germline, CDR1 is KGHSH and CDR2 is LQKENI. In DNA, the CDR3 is TGTGCCAGCTCACCCGACGGGGACAATCAGCCCCAGCATTTT. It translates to CASSPDGDNQPQHF.

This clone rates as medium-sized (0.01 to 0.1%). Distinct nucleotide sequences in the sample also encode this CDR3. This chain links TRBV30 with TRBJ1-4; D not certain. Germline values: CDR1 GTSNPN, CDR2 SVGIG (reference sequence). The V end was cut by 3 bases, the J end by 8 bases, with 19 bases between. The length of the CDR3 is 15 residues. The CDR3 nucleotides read TGTGCCTGGAGAATATCGGCCAGCCCGCGAGAAAAACTGTTTTTT. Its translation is CAWRISASPREKLFF.

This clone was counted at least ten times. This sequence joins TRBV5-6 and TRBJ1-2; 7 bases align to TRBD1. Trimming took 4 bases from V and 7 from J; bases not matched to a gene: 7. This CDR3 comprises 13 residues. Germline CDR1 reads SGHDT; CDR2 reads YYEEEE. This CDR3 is CASSDRVLGGYTF. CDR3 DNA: TGTGCCAGCAGCGACAGGGTTTTAGGTGGCTACACCTTC. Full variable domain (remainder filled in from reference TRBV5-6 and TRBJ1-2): DAGVTQSPTHLIKTRGQQVTLRCSPKSGHDTVSWYQQALGQGPQFIFQYYEEEERQRGNFPDRFSGHQFPNYSSELNVNALLLGDSALYLCASSDRVLGGYTFGSGTRLTVV.

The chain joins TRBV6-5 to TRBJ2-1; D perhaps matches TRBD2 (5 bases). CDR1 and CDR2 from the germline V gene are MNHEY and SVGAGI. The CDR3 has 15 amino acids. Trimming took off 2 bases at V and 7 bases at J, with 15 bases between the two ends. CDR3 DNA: TGTGCCAGCAGTTACGGAGGATGGGGAAGTAATGAGCAGTTCTTC. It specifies CASSYGGWGSNEQFF.

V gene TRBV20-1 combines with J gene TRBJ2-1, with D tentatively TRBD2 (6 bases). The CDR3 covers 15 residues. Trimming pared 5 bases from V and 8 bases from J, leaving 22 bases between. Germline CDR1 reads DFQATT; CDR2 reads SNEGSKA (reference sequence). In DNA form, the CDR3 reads TGCAGTGCTCCCCCCGGGACTCAGCTTCGGGATGAGCAGTTCTTC. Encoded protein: CSAPPGTQLRDEQFF.

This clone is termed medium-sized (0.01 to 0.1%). CDR3 DNA: TGTGCCAGCAGTGAAATCATGGGCTACACAGATACGCAGTATTTT. Encoded protein: CASSEIMGYTDTQYF. The rearrangement uses TRBV6-1 and TRBJ2-3; D unclear. V was shortened by 2 bases and J by 2 bases, with 11 bases between the two germline ends. The length of the CDR3 is 15 residues. Germline V gene lookup returns CDR1 MNHNS and CDR2 SASEGT.

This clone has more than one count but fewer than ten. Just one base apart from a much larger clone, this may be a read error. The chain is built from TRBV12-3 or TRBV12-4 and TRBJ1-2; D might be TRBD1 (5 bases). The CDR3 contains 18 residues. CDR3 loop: CASMLGTWRGGDNYGYAF. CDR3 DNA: TGTGCGAGCATGCTTGGGACCTGGCGGGGGGGAGATAACTATGGCTACGCCTTC.